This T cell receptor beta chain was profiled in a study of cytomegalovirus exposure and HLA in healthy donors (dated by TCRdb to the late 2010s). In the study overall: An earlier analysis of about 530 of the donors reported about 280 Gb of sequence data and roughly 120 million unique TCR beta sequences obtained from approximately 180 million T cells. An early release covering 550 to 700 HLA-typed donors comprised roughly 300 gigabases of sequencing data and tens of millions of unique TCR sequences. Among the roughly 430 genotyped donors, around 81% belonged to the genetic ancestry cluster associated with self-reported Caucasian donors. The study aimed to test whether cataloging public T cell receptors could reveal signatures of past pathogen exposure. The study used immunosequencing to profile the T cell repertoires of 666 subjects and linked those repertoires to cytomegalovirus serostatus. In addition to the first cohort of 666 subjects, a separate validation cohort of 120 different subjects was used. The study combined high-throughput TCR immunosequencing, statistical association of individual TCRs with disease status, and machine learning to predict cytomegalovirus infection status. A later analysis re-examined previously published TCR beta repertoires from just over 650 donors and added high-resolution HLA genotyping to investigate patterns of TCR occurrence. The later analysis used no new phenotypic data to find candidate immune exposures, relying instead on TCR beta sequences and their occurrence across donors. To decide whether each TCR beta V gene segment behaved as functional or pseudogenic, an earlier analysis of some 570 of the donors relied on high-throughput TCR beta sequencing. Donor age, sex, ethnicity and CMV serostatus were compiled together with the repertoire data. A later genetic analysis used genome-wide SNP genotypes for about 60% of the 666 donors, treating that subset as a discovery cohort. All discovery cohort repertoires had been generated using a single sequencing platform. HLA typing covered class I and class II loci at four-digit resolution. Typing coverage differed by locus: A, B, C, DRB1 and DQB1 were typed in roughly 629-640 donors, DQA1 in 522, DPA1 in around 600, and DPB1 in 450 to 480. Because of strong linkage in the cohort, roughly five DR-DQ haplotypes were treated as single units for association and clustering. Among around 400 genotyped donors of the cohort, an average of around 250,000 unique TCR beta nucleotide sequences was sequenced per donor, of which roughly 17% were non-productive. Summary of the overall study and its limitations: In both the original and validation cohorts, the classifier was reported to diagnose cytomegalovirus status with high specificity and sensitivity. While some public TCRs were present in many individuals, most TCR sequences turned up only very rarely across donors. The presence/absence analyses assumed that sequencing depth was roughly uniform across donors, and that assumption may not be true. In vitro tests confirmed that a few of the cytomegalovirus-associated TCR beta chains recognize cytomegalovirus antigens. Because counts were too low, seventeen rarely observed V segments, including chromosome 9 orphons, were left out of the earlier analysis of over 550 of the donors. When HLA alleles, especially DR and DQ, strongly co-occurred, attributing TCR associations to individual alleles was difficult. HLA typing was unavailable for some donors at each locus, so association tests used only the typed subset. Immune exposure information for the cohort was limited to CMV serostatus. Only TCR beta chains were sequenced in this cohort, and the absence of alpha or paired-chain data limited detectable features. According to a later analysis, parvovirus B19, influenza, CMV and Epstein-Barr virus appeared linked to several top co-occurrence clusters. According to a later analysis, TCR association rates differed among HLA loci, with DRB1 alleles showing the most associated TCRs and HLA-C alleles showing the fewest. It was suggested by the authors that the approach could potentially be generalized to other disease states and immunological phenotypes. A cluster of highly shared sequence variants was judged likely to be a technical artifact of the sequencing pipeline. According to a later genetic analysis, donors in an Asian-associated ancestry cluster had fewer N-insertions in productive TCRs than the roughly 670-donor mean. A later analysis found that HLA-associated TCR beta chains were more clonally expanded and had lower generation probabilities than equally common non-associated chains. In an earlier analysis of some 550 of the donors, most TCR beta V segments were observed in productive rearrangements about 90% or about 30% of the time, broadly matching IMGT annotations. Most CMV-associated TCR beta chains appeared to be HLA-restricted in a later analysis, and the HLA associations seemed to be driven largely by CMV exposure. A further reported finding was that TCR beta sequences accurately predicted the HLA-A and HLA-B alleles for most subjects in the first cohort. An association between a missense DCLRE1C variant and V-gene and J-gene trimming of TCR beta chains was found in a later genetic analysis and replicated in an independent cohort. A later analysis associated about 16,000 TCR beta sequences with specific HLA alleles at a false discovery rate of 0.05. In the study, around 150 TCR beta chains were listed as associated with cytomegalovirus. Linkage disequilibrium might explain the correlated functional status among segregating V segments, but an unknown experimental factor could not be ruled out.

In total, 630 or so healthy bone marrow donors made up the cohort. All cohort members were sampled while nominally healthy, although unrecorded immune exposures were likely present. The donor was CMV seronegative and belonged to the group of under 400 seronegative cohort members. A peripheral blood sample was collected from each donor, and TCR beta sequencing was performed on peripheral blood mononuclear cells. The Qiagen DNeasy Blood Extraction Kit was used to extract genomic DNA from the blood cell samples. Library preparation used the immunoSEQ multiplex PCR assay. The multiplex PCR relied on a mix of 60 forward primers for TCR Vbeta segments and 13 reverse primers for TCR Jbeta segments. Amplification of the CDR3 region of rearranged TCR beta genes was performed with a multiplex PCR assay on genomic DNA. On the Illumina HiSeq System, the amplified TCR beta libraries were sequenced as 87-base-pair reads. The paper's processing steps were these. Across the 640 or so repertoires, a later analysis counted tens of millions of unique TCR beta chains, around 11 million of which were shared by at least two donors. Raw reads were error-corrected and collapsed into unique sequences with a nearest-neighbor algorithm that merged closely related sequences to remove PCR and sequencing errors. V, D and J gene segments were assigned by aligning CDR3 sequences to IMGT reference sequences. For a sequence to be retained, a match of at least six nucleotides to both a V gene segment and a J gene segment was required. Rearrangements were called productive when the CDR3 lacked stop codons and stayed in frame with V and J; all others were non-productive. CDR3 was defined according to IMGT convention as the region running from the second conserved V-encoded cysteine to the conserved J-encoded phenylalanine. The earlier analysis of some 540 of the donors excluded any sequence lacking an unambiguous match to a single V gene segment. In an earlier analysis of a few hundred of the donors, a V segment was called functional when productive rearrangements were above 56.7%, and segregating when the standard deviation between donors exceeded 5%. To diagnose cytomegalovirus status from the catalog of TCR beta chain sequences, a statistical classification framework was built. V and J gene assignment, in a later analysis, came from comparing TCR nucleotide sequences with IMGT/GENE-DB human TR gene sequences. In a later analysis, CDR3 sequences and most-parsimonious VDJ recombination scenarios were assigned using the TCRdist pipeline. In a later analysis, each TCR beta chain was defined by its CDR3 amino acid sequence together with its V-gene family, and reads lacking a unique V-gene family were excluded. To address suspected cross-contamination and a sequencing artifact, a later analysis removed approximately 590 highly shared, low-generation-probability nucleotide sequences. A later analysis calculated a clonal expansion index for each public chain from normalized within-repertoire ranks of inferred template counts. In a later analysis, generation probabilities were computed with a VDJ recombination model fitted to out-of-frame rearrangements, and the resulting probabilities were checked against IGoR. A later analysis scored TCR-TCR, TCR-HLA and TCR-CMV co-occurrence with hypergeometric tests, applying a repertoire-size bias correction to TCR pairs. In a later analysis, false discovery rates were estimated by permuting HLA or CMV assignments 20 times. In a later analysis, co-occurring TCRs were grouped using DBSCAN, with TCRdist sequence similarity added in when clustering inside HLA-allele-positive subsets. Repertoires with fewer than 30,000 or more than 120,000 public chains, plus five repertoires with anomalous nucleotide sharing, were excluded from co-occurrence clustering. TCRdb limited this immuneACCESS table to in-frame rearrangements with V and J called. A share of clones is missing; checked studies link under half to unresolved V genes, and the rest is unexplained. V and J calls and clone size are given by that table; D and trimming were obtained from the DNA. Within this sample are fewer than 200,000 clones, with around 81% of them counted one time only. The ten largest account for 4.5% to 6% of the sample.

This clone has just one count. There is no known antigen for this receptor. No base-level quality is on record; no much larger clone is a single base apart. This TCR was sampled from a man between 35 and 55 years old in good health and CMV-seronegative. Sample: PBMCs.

The CDR3 in this case is CASSLKGYGYTF. The DNA sequence is TGTGCCAGCAGCTTAAAGGGGTATGGCTACACCTTC. The chain is encoded by TRBV7-9 joined to TRBJ1-2; 5 matching bases give a weak D call of TRBD1. Counted from cysteine to phenylalanine, this CDR3 has 12 amino acids. The CDR3 DNA has 36 bases and is translated from base 1. CDR1 and CDR2, looked up from the germline V gene (reference sequence), are SEHNR and FQNEAQ. The germline ends are 6 bases apart after V is trimmed by 2 bases and J by 5 bases. The variable domain in full, with residues beyond the CDR3 obtained from the reference TRBV7-9 and TRBJ1-2 genes, is DTGVSQNPRHKITKRGQNVTFRCDPISEHNRLYWYRQTLGQGPEFLTYFQNEAQLEKSRLLSDRFSAERPKGSFSTLEIQRTEQGDSAMYLCASSLKGYGYTFGSGTRLTVV.